The subject of this entry is one TCR beta chain. This sample is part of a study of blood T cell repertoires in COVID-19. Looking at the study overall: Spain, Italy and the United States supplied samples that represented acute and convalescent COVID-19. PBMCs, B-cell-depleted T cells, or T cells provided the cDNA or gDNA that made up the material.

Per the authors' pipeline: Counts of nucleated cells, estimated from reference gene primer amplification, were obtained. TCRdb's copy holds only in-frame clones and misses some; the assay was immunoSEQ multiplex PCR. D and trimming come from the DNA, and the V and J calls and clone size come from that table. The sample has 30,000 to 45,000 clones, 78% seen once. CDR1 is SGHRS and CDR2 is YFSETQ in the germline V gene. The V end lost 5 bases, the J end lost 0 bases, and 14 bases lay between the germline ends. CDR3 length: 16 amino acids. This clonotype originated in a man between 60 and 75 years old with acute or convalescent COVID-19. Sequenced input: peripheral blood. The chain couples TRBV5-1 to TRBJ2-2; possibly TRBD2 for D (6 bases). The CDR3 bases are TGCGCCAGCAGTCTAGTTTGGACTACGAACACCGGGGAGCTGTTTTTT. Amino acids: CASSLVWTTNTGELFF. Full variable domain (missing parts from reference TRBV5-1 and TRBJ2-2): KAGVTQTPRYLIKTRGQQVTLSCSPISGHRSVSWYQQTPGQGLQFLFEYFSETQRNKGNFPGRFSGRQFSNSRSEMNVSTLELGDSALYLCASSLVWTTNTGELFFGEGSRLTVL.